Shown below are 18 T cell receptor beta chains from a single sample sequenced in a study of cytomegalovirus exposure and HLA in healthy donors (dated by TCRdb to the late 2010s). Libraries were built with the immunoSEQ multiplex PCR assay. The multiplex PCR relied on a mix of 60 forward primers for TCR Vbeta segments and 13 reverse primers for TCR Jbeta segments. TCRdb holds this immuneACCESS table with in-frame rearrangements only. Some clones are missing; in checked studies, unresolved V genes explain under half, and the rest has no known cause. Across this sample there are around 170,000 clones, with approximately 78% seen only once. Roughly 0.8% of the sample is taken by the ten largest. Sequencing was done on a sample of PBMCs. These receptors were obtained from a woman aged 18-29 years in good health and CMV-seronegative.

Notes on this clone: The junction shows a germline mismatch at one end, possibly a read error. CDR3 amino acids: CASSFRGQINQPRHF. As DNA, the CDR3 is TGTGCCAGCAGCTTTAGGGGACAAATCAATCAGCCCCGGCATTTT. The J gene is TRBJ1-5, the V gene TRBV5-8; a weak D match, TRBD1 (6 bases). The CDR3 consists of 15 residues. Per germline, CDR1 SGHTS and CDR2 YDEGEE. The complete variable domain, with remaining parts taken from reference TRBV5-8 and TRBJ1-5, reads EAGVTQSPTHLIKTRGQQATLRCSPISGHTSVYWYQQALGLGLQFLLWYDEGEERNRGNFPPRFSGRQFPNYSSELNVNALELEDSALYLCASSFRGQINQPRHFGDGTRLSIL.

The V and J genes are TRBV5-1 and TRBJ2-3; 9 bases align to TRBD2. CDR1 is SGHRS and CDR2 is YFSETQ in the germline V gene. CDR3 length: 16 residues. With 3 bases clipped from V and 1 base from J, the junction kept 6 bases outside the gene matches. CDR3 sequence reads: CASSSAASGGTDTQYF. Here the CDR3 DNA reads TGCGCCAGCAGCTCGGCGGCTAGCGGGGGCACAGATACGCAGTATTTT.

The V gene is TRBV15, the J gene TRBJ1-4, with 10 bases identical to TRBD1. The J segment lost 7 bases and the V segment lost 1 base, leaving 6 bases of the junction unmatched. The CDR3 is 16 amino acids. Germline lookup yields CDR1 LNHNV and CDR2 YYDKDF (reference sequence). The CDR3 sequence: CATSRGTGGRGEKLFF. The DNA of the CDR3 is TGTGCCACCAGCAGAGGGACAGGGGGGAGGGGTGAAAAACTGTTTTTT.

The rearrangement links TRBV10-3 to TRBJ2-3, with 10 bases matching TRBD2. The CDR3 is 14 residues long. Trimming removed 10 bases from V and 2 bases from J; junction bases left unmatched: 6. Germline CDR1 is ENHRY and CDR2 is SYGVKD. CDR3 protein: CATKTSGYTDTQYF. For the CDR3, the DNA is TGTGCCACCAAGACTAGCGGGTACACAGATACGCAGTATTTT.

The chain carries TRBV27 and TRBJ2-7; TRBD2 aligns across 7 bases. V was pared by 5 bases and J by 2 bases, with 9 bases of the junction left unmatched. The CDR3 runs 15 residues. From germline, CDR1 is MNHEY and CDR2 SMNVEV (reference sequence). The CDR3 protein is CASSRPGGLPYEQYF. CDR3 DNA sequence: TGTGCCAGCAGTAGGCCGGGAGGCCTCCCCTACGAGCAGTACTTC.

The CDR3 region has the DNA TGCAGCGTTGAGAGTCTAGCGGGAGTGTCAGATACGCAGTATTTT. Translating it yields CSVESLAGVSDTQYF. The rearrangement uses TRBV29-1 and TRBJ2-3; 10 bases fit TRBD2. Germline lookup yields CDR1 SQVTM and CDR2 ANQGSEA. The V segment lost 3 bases and the J segment 4 bases; nucleotides outside the gene matches: 7. This CDR3 region has 15 residues.

The V call is TRBV5-8, the J call TRBJ2-2; the D is unclear. The CDR3 extends over 16 amino acids. Germline V CDR1 and CDR2: SGHTS, YDEGEE. The V end lost 4 bases, the J end lost 0 bases, and 13 bases lay between the germline ends. The CDR3 DNA follows: TGTGCCAGCAGCCCCGCGGCGCGATCGAACACCGGGGAGCTGTTTTTT. Its translation: CASSPAARSNTGELFF.

The genes are TRBV6-5 and TRBJ2-5, with TRBD2 matching over 8 bases. Germline trimming cut 6 bases from V and 3 bases from J; bases unmatched to any gene: 6. The V gene's germline CDR1 is MNHEY and CDR2 SVGAGI. The CDR3 totals 14 residues. CDR3 sequence: CASSPGGVKETQYF. The CDR3 coding sequence is TGTGCCAGCAGCCCCGGGGGGGTCAAAGAGACCCAGTACTTC.

In this sample, this clone turned up once. This chain joins TRBV30 and TRBJ2-1, with D possibly TRBD1 on 5 matching bases. The CDR3 totals 13 residues. Looked up from germline, CDR1 is GTSNPN and CDR2 is SVGIG (reference sequence). Trimming shortened V by 2 bases and J by 0 bases, and 5 bases separated the two germline ends. In DNA, the CDR3 is TGTGCCTGGAGTAGGGGCTCCTACAATGAGCAGTTCTTC. This gives the protein CAWSRGSYNEQFF. The full variable domain, its missing parts supplied by reference TRBV30 and TRBJ2-1, is SQTIHQWPATLVQPVGSPLSLECTVEGTSNPNLYWYRQAAGRGLQLLFYSVGIGQISSEVPQNLSASRPQDRQFILSSKKLLLSDSGFYLCAWSRGSYNEQFFGPGTRLTVL.

This clone was seen just once. The genes are TRBV30 and TRBJ1-1; no reliable D call. Trimming shortened V by 5 bases and J by 3 bases, and 10 bases separated the two germline ends. This CDR3 comprises 12 residues. The germline V gene encodes CDR1 GTSNPN and CDR2 SVGIG (reference sequence). The CDR3 DNA sequence: TGTGCCTGGGCGGAGCGGGACACTGAAGCTTTCTTT. Protein: CAWAERDTEAFF.

This chain joins TRBV7-9 and TRBJ1-1; maybe TRBD1 (5 bases). The CDR3 loop spans 13 amino acids. Germline V gene sequence: CDR1 SEHNR, CDR2 FQNEAQ (reference sequence). The V end lost 6 bases, the J end lost 1 base, and 9 bases lay between the germline ends. CDR3 region: CASRPGWNTEAFF. In nucleotides, the CDR3 is TGTGCCAGCAGACCAGGGTGGAACACTGAAGCTTTCTTT.

V gene TRBV7-2 combines with J gene TRBJ2-3; no definite D call. The CDR3 is made up of 14 amino acids. Between the trimmed V and J ends, which lost 4 bases and 1 base, there was a span of 9 bases. Per the germline V gene, CDR1 is SGHTA and CDR2 is FQGNSA. The CDR3 DNA follows: TGTGCCAGCAGCTCCTCGAGCGGCACAGATACGCAGTATTTT. Residues: CASSSSSGTDTQYF. Combining the CDR3 with reference TRBV7-2 and TRBJ2-3 gives the whole variable domain GAGVSQSPSNKVTEKGKDVELRCDPISGHTALYWYRQSLGQGLEFLIYFQGNSAPDKSGLPSDRFSAERTGGSVSTLTIQRTQQEDSAVYLCASSSSSGTDTQYFGPGTRLTVL.

This chain uses TRBV11-3 with TRBJ2-2; D possibly corresponds to TRBD2 (5 bases). The CDR3 consists of 15 residues. CDR1 is SGHNT and CDR2 is YENEEA in the germline V gene. V lost 5 bases, J lost 3 bases, and 13 bases lay in between. In DNA form, the CDR3 reads TGTGCCAGCAGCCCCGGGAAGGGAGACACCGGGGAGCTGTTTTTT. Protein sequence: CASSPGKGDTGELFF.

The gene calls are TRBV2 and TRBJ2-2; 7 bases align to TRBD2. This CDR3 has 16 residues. CDR1 is SNHLY and CDR2 is FYNNEI in the germline V gene. V lost 5 bases and J lost 5; bases outside the gene matches: 11. CDR3 sequence reads: CASSPQGGENTGELFF. The CDR3, as DNA: TGTGCCAGCAGTCCGCAGGGAGGGGAAAATACCGGGGAGCTGTTTTTT.

This rearrangement joins TRBV7-9 to TRBJ1-1, with D hard to call. This CDR3 spans 14 amino acids. V gave up 5 bases and J gave up 1 base, with 11 bases separating them. Germline V lookup: CDR1 SEHNR, CDR2 FQNEAQ (reference sequence). The CDR3 protein is CASSLPSGNTEAFF. CDR3 bases: TGTGCCAGCAGCCTCCCGTCAGGGAACACTGAAGCTTTCTTT. Full variable domain (remainder filled in from reference TRBV7-9 and TRBJ1-1): DTGVSQNPRHKITKRGQNVTFRCDPISEHNRLYWYRQTLGQGPEFLTYFQNEAQLEKSRLLSDRFSAERPKGSFSTLEIQRTEQGDSAMYLCASSLPSGNTEAFFGQGTRLTVV.

This clone was counted once. This chain joins TRBV5-1 and TRBJ2-1; 13 nucleotides align to TRBD2. The germline V gene has CDR1 SGHRS and CDR2 YFSETQ. Germline trimming cut 0 bases from V and 6 bases from J; bases unmatched to any gene: 3. This CDR3 contains 16 residues. CDR3: CASSLGGLAGINEQFF. The CDR3 DNA is TGCGCCAGCAGCTTGGGGGGACTAGCGGGGATCAATGAGCAGTTCTTC.

V is TRBV6-1 and J is TRBJ1-4, with 8 nucleotides matching TRBD1. The CDR3 totals 15 residues. Losses at the gene ends were 1 base for V and 5 bases for J; bases not matched to a gene: 3. From germline, CDR1 is MNHNS and CDR2 SASEGT. CDR3 loop: CASSEEGTGNEKLFF. CDR3 nucleotides: TGTGCCAGCAGTGAAGAGGGGACAGGAAATGAAAAACTGTTTTTT.

The chain joins TRBV28 to TRBJ2-7; the D gene is possibly TRBD2 (5 bases). The CDR3 has 15 residues. Germline assignment: CDR1 MDHEN and CDR2 SYDVKM. V lost 6 bases and J 6 bases, leaving 21 bases between the germline ends. CDR3 sequence: CASSGPTRPFSEQYF. For the CDR3, the DNA is TGTGCCAGCAGCGGTCCCACTAGGCCTTTCTCCGAGCAGTACTTC.